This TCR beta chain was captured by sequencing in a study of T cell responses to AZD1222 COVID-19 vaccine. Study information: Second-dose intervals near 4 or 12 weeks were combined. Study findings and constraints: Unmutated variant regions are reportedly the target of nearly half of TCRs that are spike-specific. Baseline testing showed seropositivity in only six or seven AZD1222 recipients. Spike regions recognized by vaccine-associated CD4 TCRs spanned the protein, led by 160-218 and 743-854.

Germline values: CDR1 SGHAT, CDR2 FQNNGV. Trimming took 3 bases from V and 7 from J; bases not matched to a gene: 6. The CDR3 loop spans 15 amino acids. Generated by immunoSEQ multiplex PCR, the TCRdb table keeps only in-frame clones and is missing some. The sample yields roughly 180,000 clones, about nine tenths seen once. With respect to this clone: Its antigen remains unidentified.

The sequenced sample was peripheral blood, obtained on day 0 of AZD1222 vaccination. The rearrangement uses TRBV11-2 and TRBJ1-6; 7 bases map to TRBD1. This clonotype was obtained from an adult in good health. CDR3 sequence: CASSFRQGLNSPLHF. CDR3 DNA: TGTGCCAGCAGCTTTCGACAGGGCCTCAATTCACCCCTCCACTTT. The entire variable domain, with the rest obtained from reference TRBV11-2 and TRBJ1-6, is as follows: EAGVAQSPRYKIIEKRQSVAFWCNPISGHATLYWYQQILGQGPKLLIQFQNNGVVDDSQLPKDRFSAERLKGVDSTLKIQPAKLEDSAVYLCASSFRQGLNSPLHFGNGTRLTVT.